Listed here are 23 T cell receptor beta chains from one sample, sequenced in a study of T cell responses to AZD1222 COVID-19 vaccine. Here immunoSEQ multiplex PCR was the method, and the copy in TCRdb shows in-frame clones only, minus some. Of under 85,000 clones in the sample, roughly 84% are singletons; the top ten hold under 13%. Sample: peripheral blood, taken on day 0 of AZD1222 vaccination. Every receptor here comes from an adult in good health.

The chain recombines TRBV7-9 with TRBJ2-2; TRBD1 might be the D (5 bases). The V end was cut by 4 bases, the J end by 4 bases, with 10 bases between. Germline CDR1 is SEHNR and CDR2 is FQNEAQ (reference sequence). The CDR3 has 14 residues. The CDR3: CASSYAGSTGELFF. CDR3 bases: TGTGCCAGCAGCTATGCAGGGTCCACCGGGGAGCTGTTTTTT.

The CDR3 DNA reads TGTGCCAGCAGAGGAGCGGTACAAGAGACCCAGTACTTC. Translating gives CASRGAVQETQYF. V gene TRBV28 combines with J gene TRBJ2-5, with D possibly TRBD2 on 5 matching bases. CDR1 and CDR2 (germline): MDHEN, SYDVKM. This CDR3 is built from 13 residues. Deletions cut 6 bases from V and 2 bases from J, with 10 bases between.

J is TRBJ1-1 and V is TRBV11-2; D possibly corresponds to TRBD1 (5 bases). CDR3 length: 13 residues. Trimming removed 5 bases from V and 2 bases from J, with 9 bases in between. CDR1 SGHAT and CDR2 FQNNGV come from the germline V gene. CDR3 in amino acids: CASSRTLNTEAFF. The CDR3, as DNA: TGTGCCAGCAGCCGGACACTTAACACTGAAGCTTTCTTT.

The chain combines TRBV10-3 with TRBJ1-3, with TRBD1 as a possible D gene (5 bases). Trimming removed 6 bases from V and 4 bases from J, with 16 bases in between. The CDR3 contains 15 residues. The germline gives CDR1 ENHRY, CDR2 SYGVKD. CDR3 sequence reads: CAIRESGGTGNTIYF. The DNA of the CDR3 is TGTGCCATCAGAGAGAGTGGAGGGACCGGAAACACCATATATTTT.

The V gene is TRBV4-2, the J gene TRBJ1-3; D is perhaps TRBD1 (5 bases). From germline, CDR1 is LGHNA and CDR2 YNFKEQ. The CDR3 is 14 amino acids. V shed 4 bases and J shed 4 bases, with 11 bases lying between them. The CDR3 protein is CASSRGVEGNTIYF. CDR3 nucleotides: TGTGCCAGCAGCCGAGGGGTCGAAGGAAACACCATATATTTT.

V is TRBV6-5 and J is TRBJ1-2; the D gene is possibly TRBD1 (5 bases). Per the germline V gene, CDR1 is MNHEY and CDR2 is SVGAGI. The length of the CDR3 is 15 residues. Trimming left V 7 bases short and J 4 bases short, with 19 bases between. Here the CDR3 DNA reads TGTGCCAGCATCCTCAATGGGGGGGGTGCCTATGGCTACACCTTC. Translated, it gives CASILNGGGAYGYTF.

This rearrangement joins TRBV11-2 to TRBJ2-5; D ambiguous. The V gene's germline CDR1 is SGHAT and CDR2 FQNNGV. The CDR3 extends over 12 amino acids. Trimming removed 5 bases at V and 5 bases at J, with 9 bases between. The CDR3 coding sequence is TGTGCCAGCAGCCAGACCGGGGAGACCCAGTACTTC. Translation: CASSQTGETQYF.

This rearrangement joins TRBV7-6 to TRBJ1-2, with D possibly matching TRBD1 (5 bases). Trimming cost V 5 bases and J 6 bases, with 13 bases left between them. This CDR3 region has 13 residues. CDR1 and CDR2 from the germline V gene are SGHVS and FNYEAQ. The CDR3 is CASSLSRGHGYTF. In DNA form, the CDR3 reads TGTGCCAGCAGCCTCTCCCGGGGCCATGGCTACACCTTC.

This chain connects TRBV7-8 to TRBJ1-6, with D hard to call. The CDR3 consists of 16 residues. The germline CDR1 and CDR2 sequences are SGHVS and FQNEAQ. V shed 5 bases and J shed 7 bases, with 18 bases lying between them. The CDR3 coding sequence is TGTGCCAGCAGCCGAGGAGACATTGGTATCAATTCACCCCTCCACTTT. Encoded protein: CASSRGDIGINSPLHF. Based on the CDR3 plus reference TRBV7-8 and TRBJ1-6, the full variable domain is GAGVSQSPRYKVAKRGQDVALRCDPISGHVSLFWYQQALGQGPEFLTYFQNEAQLDKSGLPSDRFFAERPEGSVSTLKIQRTQQEDSAVYLCASSRGDIGINSPLHFGNGTRLTVT.

The chain combines TRBV25-1 with TRBJ2-2; D is perhaps TRBD1 or TRBD2 (5 bases each). The length of the CDR3 is 14 residues. CDR1 is MGHDK and CDR2 is SYGVNS in the germline V gene. Between the trimmed V and J ends, which lost 8 bases and 10 bases, there was a span of 20 bases. DNA for the CDR3: TGTGCCAGCCTCGGGGCCCCATTACCGGCGGAGCTGTTTTTT. Protein: CASLGAPLPAELFF.

The V gene is TRBV6-5, the J gene TRBJ2-5; the match to TRBD1 covers 10 bases. The ends lost 7 bases at V and 4 bases at J; junction bases unmatched: 3. Germline V gene lookup returns CDR1 MNHEY and CDR2 SVGAGI. The CDR3 has 13 residues. The CDR3 here is CASIRDRGETQYF. The CDR3 DNA is TGTGCCAGCATCCGGGACAGGGGAGAGACCCAGTACTTC.

This clone was recorded a few times. The chain uses TRBV2 and TRBJ1-2, with D perhaps matching TRBD1 (5 bases). Germline CDR1 and CDR2: SNHLY and FYNNEI. The CDR3 length is 13 residues. V shed 2 bases and J shed 1 base, with 5 bases lying between them. The CDR3 is CASSEQGNYGYTF. The CDR3 DNA follows: TGTGCCAGCAGTGAACAGGGTAACTATGGCTACACCTTC.

A single count supports this clone. The J gene is TRBJ1-1, the V gene TRBV6-5; no clear D gene. From germline, CDR1 is MNHEY and CDR2 SVGAGI. The V end lost 5 bases, the J end lost 1 base, and 8 bases lay between the germline ends. This CDR3 region has 13 residues. The CDR3 spells CASSRQKNTEAFF. CDR3 nucleotide sequence: TGTGCCAGCAGTCGTCAGAAGAACACTGAAGCTTTCTTT.

This chain uses TRBV7-8 with TRBJ2-1, with D uncertain. Germline V gives CDR1 SGHVS, CDR2 FQNEAQ. Trimming took off 11 bases at V and 6 bases at J, with 20 bases between the two ends. This CDR3 has 14 amino acids. CDR3 sequence reads: CASARTLATNEQFF. The CDR3 DNA reads TGTGCCTCAGCGCGCACCTTAGCAACCAATGAGCAGTTCTTC.

This chain links TRBV9 with TRBJ2-3; D is perhaps TRBD1 (5 bases). Trimming pared 3 bases from V and 0 bases from J, leaving 11 bases between. Germline V CDR1 and CDR2: SGDLS, YYNGEE. The CDR3 is 15 amino acids. The CDR3 region is CASSGQGSSTDTQYF. The CDR3, as DNA: TGTGCCAGCAGCGGTCAGGGTTCTAGCACAGATACGCAGTATTTT. Using reference TRBV9 and TRBJ2-3 for the parts outside the CDR3, the full variable domain is DSGVTQTPKHLITATGQRVTLRCSPRSGDLSVYWYQQSLDQGLQFLIQYYNGEERAKGNILERFSAQQFPDLHSELNLSSLELGDSALYFCASSGQGSSTDTQYFGPGTRLTVL.

This sequence joins TRBV29-1 and TRBJ1-5; the D gene is possibly TRBD1 (5 bases). CDR1 and CDR2 from the germline V gene are SQVTM and ANQGSEA. CDR3 length: 17 residues. V was shortened by 8 bases and J by 5 bases, with 28 bases between the two germline ends. The CDR3 protein is CSPVGQGEGSHHQPQHF. In DNA, the CDR3 is TGCAGCCCCGTGGGGCAGGGTGAGGGTTCCCATCATCAGCCCCAGCATTTT.

V and J are TRBV6-5 and TRBJ2-7; 8 positions agree with TRBD1. Germline values: CDR1 MNHEY, CDR2 SVGAGI. CDR3 size: 14 residues. V dropped 5 bases and J dropped 3; count of bases not matched to a gene: 6. Written as DNA, the CDR3 is TGTGCCAGCAGTACATGGGGACAGGTCTACGAGCAGTACGTC. Protein sequence: CASSTWGQVYEQYV.

V and J are TRBV6-1 and TRBJ2-1; no definite D call. V was trimmed by 3 bases and J by 4 bases, leaving 10 bases between them. Germline lookup yields CDR1 MNHNS and CDR2 SASEGT. The CDR3 sequence is 14 residues long. CDR3 nucleotides: TGTGCCAGCAGTGAGTTGGCGGTATACAATGAGCAGTTCTTC. Protein: CASSELAVYNEQFF.

This clone was observed a single time. This chain links TRBV5-8 with TRBJ1-2; 8 bases map to TRBD1. Per the germline V gene, CDR1 is SGHTS and CDR2 is YDEGEE. V gave up 5 bases and J gave up 3 bases; unmatched junction bases: 12. CDR3 length equals 16 residues. As DNA, the CDR3 is TGTGCCAGCAGGGGATTACCAGGGGGCGAGGACTATGGCTACACCTTC. Amino acid sequence: CASRGLPGGEDYGYTF.

V is TRBV3-1 (or the pseudogene TRBV3-2) and J is TRBJ2-3; no firm D call. V dropped 2 bases and J dropped 4 bases, with 13 bases sitting between them. This CDR3 region has 15 residues. CDR1 LGHDT and CDR2 YNNKEL come from the germline V gene (reference sequence). CDR3 DNA sequence: TGTGCCAGCAGCCAATCCCCTCTGAGCGCAGATACGCAGTATTTT. Amino acids: CASSQSPLSADTQYF.

Details on this clone: Within the sample, other DNA sequences also encode this same CDR3. The J gene is TRBJ2-7, the V gene TRBV5-1; 8 positions match TRBD1. Germline CDR1 is SGHRS and CDR2 is YFSETQ. V gave up 3 bases and J gave up 0 bases; unmatched junction bases: 2. This CDR3 contains 14 residues. CDR3 region: CASSSTGASYEQYF. As DNA, the CDR3 is TGCGCCAGCAGCTCGACAGGGGCCTCCTACGAGCAGTACTTC.

The V and J genes are TRBV10-3 and TRBJ2-5; 8 bases align to TRBD2. J was trimmed by 2 bases and V by 4 bases; bases with no gene match: 15. CDR3 size: 18 residues. Germline values: CDR1 ENHRY, CDR2 SYGVKD. CDR3 DNA: TGTGCCATCAGTGGCAGGGGCATAGCGGGAAAACCGCAAGAGACCCAGTACTTC. Encoded protein: CAISGRGIAGKPQETQYF.

The rearrangement links TRBV29-1 to TRBJ1-5; D is undetermined. Germline assignment: CDR1 SQVTM and CDR2 ANQGSEA. The length of the CDR3 is 13 residues. V was shortened by 5 bases and J by 0 bases, with 8 bases between the two germline ends. The CDR3 DNA reads TGCAGCGTTAGGGCGGATAGCAATCAGCCCCAGCATTTT. Amino acid sequence: CSVRADSNQPQHF.